Below are 6 T cell receptor beta chains sequenced from a single sample in a study of blood T cells in healthy people across ages. It was with a sample-barcoded 5' primer and a J-beta primer mix that a second PCR of roughly 6 to 11 cycles was run. TCRdb processed the 5' RACE reads anew with MiXCR; each CDR3 protein has one entry. The profile shows about 800,000 distinct CDR3 sequences, around a quarter of them singletons. The same data also contributed to another study, on T cells of mothers and their children.

The sequencing sample was made of blood. The receptors shown here come from a boy younger than 18 in good health.

In its sample, this clonotype was seen a few times. The chain uses TRBV20-1 and TRBJ1-4; TRBD1 agrees at 7 bases. Unmatched junction bases numbered 5, after V lost 6 bases and J lost 4 bases. From germline, CDR1 is DFQATT and CDR2 SNEGSKA (reference sequence). The length of the CDR3 is 13 residues. CDR3 bases: TGCAGTGCCCAACAGGGGATTAATGAAAAACTGTTTTTT. The encoded protein is CSAQQGINEKLFF.

The genes are TRBV4-1 and TRBJ1-1, with D possibly matching TRBD1 (6 bases). Per the germline V gene, CDR1 is MGHRA and CDR2 is YSYEKL. This CDR3 has 13 residues. V lost 0 bases and J 8 bases, leaving 10 bases between the germline ends. The CDR3 sequence: CASSQDLGGEAFF. The CDR3 DNA is TGCGCCAGCAGCCAAGATCTGGGGGGCGAAGCTTTCTTT.

This clonotype was seen more than once but under ten times. This rearrangement joins TRBV14 to TRBJ2-5; 7 bases are shared with TRBD1. Judging by the DNA end, TRBJ2-7 fits better; the J call may be wrong. CDR3 length: 15 amino acids. Germline values: CDR1 SGHDN, CDR2 FVKESK. The CDR3 bases are TGTGCCAGCAGCCGGGGACAGAACACAATCTACGAGCAGTACTTC. Translating it yields CASSRGQNTIYEQYF.

The sample holds a few counts of this clonotype. The chain carries TRBV28 and TRBJ1-6, with D unresolved. This CDR3 comprises 17 residues. Germline V gene lookup returns CDR1 MDHEN and CDR2 SYDVKM. With 1 base removed from V and 0 bases from J, the gap between germline ends came to 10 bases. CDR3 DNA: TGTGCCAGCAGTTTATTCCGGGCGAGCTCCTATAATTCACCCCTCCACTTT. It is translated as CASSLFRASSYNSPLHF.

With respect to this clonotype: The junction and the germline gene differ at one end; a read error may be behind it. The chain combines TRBV7-6 with TRBJ2-5; D might be TRBD1 or TRBD2, each matching 5 bases. Germline CDR1 is SGHVS and CDR2 is FNYEAQ. The length of the CDR3 is 14 residues. Written as DNA, the CDR3 is TGTGACAGCAGCCCCGAGGGGTACCTAAGGGAGCAGTACTTC. Its translation is CDSSPEGYLREQYF.

V usage is TRBV6-1 and J usage is TRBJ2-7; D perhaps matches TRBD1 (6 bases). Trimming shortened V by 2 bases and J by 2 bases, and 13 bases separated the two germline ends. Per the germline V gene, CDR1 is MNHNS and CDR2 is SASEGT. The CDR3 contains 15 residues. The CDR3 is CASSELQGPTYEQYF. The CDR3 DNA sequence: TGTGCCAGCAGTGAACTACAGGGTCCTACCTACGAGCAGTACTTC.